This T cell receptor beta chain was retrieved from a study of blood T cell repertoires in COVID-19. The overall study: Collection of acute and convalescent COVID-19 samples took place in the United States, Italy and Spain. T cells, B-cell-depleted T cells, or PBMCs supplied cDNA or gDNA.

Trimming cost V 3 bases and J 3 bases, with 8 bases left between them. The CDR3 is 12 amino acids. The germline gives CDR1 GTSNPN, CDR2 SVGIG (reference sequence). How the authors handled the data: Reference gene primer amplification yielded estimated nucleated cell counts. TCRdb keeps only in-frame clones here, not all; method: immunoSEQ multiplex PCR. V and J calls and clone size are as listed in that table; D and trimming were resolved from the DNA. The data contain more than 150,000 clones, approximately 78% of them seen just once; the ten biggest clones take up 2.8%. The source of this sequence is an elderly woman with active or convalescent COVID-19. The source material was peripheral blood. The chain is built from TRBV30 and TRBJ1-2; the D is unclear. DNA for the CDR3: TGTGCCTGGAGCCTCGGGGACTATGGCTACACCTTC. Translating gives CAWSLGDYGYTF.